This passage covers 10 T cell receptor beta chains from one sample sequenced in a study of T cell repertoires in cytomegalovirus infection. TCRdb reprocessed the reads via MiXCR and lists one record per CDR3 protein. The top ten hold less than 9.5% of the sample, which has nearly 650,000 distinct CDR3 sequences, approximately 24% seen once. Sequenced material: CD8+ T cells from PBMCs. All receptors come from a human donor in good health (CMV status not recorded). Some clones in this sample may be carry-over from other donors' samples.

In this sample, this clonotype turned up many times. The chain employs TRBV7-2 and TRBJ2-2; TRBD2 matches at 7 bases. The CDR3 totals 17 residues. The J segment lost 6 bases and the V segment lost 5 bases, leaving 15 bases of the junction unmatched. The germline V gene has CDR1 SGHTA and CDR2 FQGNSA. The CDR3 spells CASSLSRGRVNAGELFF. The DNA for the CDR3 is TGTGCCAGCAGCCTATCTCGGGGGAGGGTTAACGCCGGGGAGCTGTTTTTT.

This clonotype was counted many times. The CDR3 bases are TGTGCCAGCAGCTCGAGGACTAGCGGGCCGGAGGAGACCCAGTACTTC. It is translated as CASSSRTSGPEETQYF. The gene calls are TRBV7-6 and TRBJ2-5; 11 positions match TRBD2. Germline CDR1 SGHVS, CDR2 FNYEAQ. The junction had 9 bases not matched to a gene; V was cut back by 4 bases and J by 5 bases. The CDR3 length is 16 residues.

The chain joins TRBV2 to TRBJ2-1, with unresolved D. The V gene's germline CDR1 is SNHLY and CDR2 FYNNEI. The V end lost 6 bases, the J end lost 8 bases, and 26 bases lay between the germline ends. This CDR3 region has 17 residues. The CDR3 here is CASSRPRAPTGGDEQFF. DNA of the CDR3: TGTGCCAGCAGCCGTCCCCGGGCGCCCACCGGCGGTGATGAGCAGTTCTTC.

This clonotype was seen ten or more times. The chain has TRBV6-2 or TRBV6-3 and TRBJ2-3, with 7 bases identical to TRBD1. CDR1 is MNHEY, CDR2 SVGEGT, per germline. With 4 bases clipped from V and 3 bases from J, the junction kept 4 bases outside the gene matches. The CDR3 spans 14 residues. CDR3 sequence: CASSWETGTDTQYF. The CDR3 DNA follows: TGTGCCAGCAGTTGGGAGACAGGGACAGATACGCAGTATTTT.

This clonotype was observed many times. This chain joins TRBV7-2 and TRBJ2-7; D call uncertain. The CDR3 has 13 residues. Germline lookup yields CDR1 SGHTA and CDR2 FQGNSA. The ends were cut back, 8 bases at V and 3 bases at J, with 14 bases in the middle. The CDR3 spells CASRSQGRYEQYF. Written as DNA, the CDR3 is TGTGCCAGCCGAAGCCAAGGACGCTACGAGCAGTACTTC.

This chain connects TRBV20-1 to TRBJ2-3; D is possibly TRBD1 (6 bases). The germline V and J ends were trimmed by 6 bases and 2 bases, with 12 bases remaining between them. The CDR3 length is 13 residues. Germline V gives CDR1 DFQATT, CDR2 SNEGSKA (reference sequence). The CDR3 region has the DNA TGCAGTGCCAACAGGGTTTTCACAGATACGCAGTATTTT. It specifies CSANRVFTDTQYF.

This clonotype has just a few counts. This chain joins TRBV6-2 or TRBV6-3 and TRBJ1-1, with 7 positions matching TRBD1. CDR1 is MNHEY and CDR2 is SVGEGT in the germline V gene. J lost 7 bases, V lost 7 bases, and 3 bases had no gene match. The CDR3 runs 11 residues. As DNA, the CDR3 is TGTGCCAGCACCTACAGGGGTGAAGCTTTCTTT. Protein: CASTYRGEAFF.

The table lists this clonotype with many counts. The chain carries TRBV7-8 and TRBJ2-2; 7 nucleotides agree with TRBD1. This CDR3 has 15 amino acids. Germline loops: CDR1 SGHVS, CDR2 FQNEAQ. J was trimmed by 0 bases and V by 5 bases; bases with no gene match: 3. The CDR3 bases are TGTGCCAGCAGCCCTGGACAGGCGAACACCGGGGAGCTGTTTTTT. Translation gives CASSPGQANTGELFF.

The chain has TRBV7-9 and TRBJ1-2; 8 positions agree with TRBD1. This CDR3 contains 20 residues. Germline CDR1 is SEHNR and CDR2 is FQNEAQ (reference sequence). V shed 0 bases, J shed 8 bases, and the junction held 23 bases outside the gene matches. The CDR3 DNA reads TGTGCCAGCAGCTTAGCGTACGTGTGGTCCCGTGAGACAGGGGATTACGGCTACACCTTC. The encoded protein is CASSLAYVWSRETGDYGYTF.

This clonotype was found many times. The genes are TRBV11-2 and TRBJ2-7; D is ambiguous. The CDR3 is 14 amino acids. The germline V gene has CDR1 SGHAT and CDR2 FQNNGV. Trimming stripped 5 bases from V and 2 bases from J, with 13 bases between. The CDR3 reads CASSPPARAYEQYF. The DNA for the CDR3 is TGTGCCAGCAGCCCCCCTGCGAGAGCCTACGAGCAGTACTTC.